One TCR beta chain is described in this entry. Its cognate antigen has yet to be identified. No quality values exist for individual bases; no much larger clone is one base distant. The data were taken from a study of graft-versus-host responses after intestinal transplantation (dated by TCRdb to the early 2020s). General notes on the study: The transplants that recipients received were multivisceral, liver-intestinal, or isolated intestinal. Samples from a few later patients were sequenced in-house on an Illumina MiSeq with MiXCR processing rather than by the commercial service. A cohort of roughly 25 intestinal transplant recipients, including one retransplant, was enrolled, and a few patients lacking pretransplant specimens were excluded. Alloreactive clones were identified by sequencing pre-transplant mixed lymphocyte reaction products and comparing them with unstimulated pre-transplant donor and recipient T cells. Bulk TCR-beta CDR3 sequencing was used to track graft-versus-host and host-versus-graft alloreactive T cell clones in the graft, circulation and bone marrow after intestinal transplantation. Every recipient was given anti-thymocyte globulin induction, followed by 2 to 4 years of maintenance tacrolimus and steroids. Donor T cell macrochimerism was defined as a peak of at least 4% donor T cells among recipient peripheral blood mononuclear cells.

The CDR3 starts with the cysteine, ends with the phenylalanine, and has 14 residues. Only the CDR3 DNA is retained, 42 bases long and in frame from the first base. The germline V gene provides CDR1 SGHNT and CDR2 YENEEA. V lost 5 bases and J lost 5 bases; the stretch between them is 15 bases long. Study-wide conclusions, independent of this receptor: Peak levels of circulating GvH clones were associated with declines in HvG clones early after transplant. Conclusions were limited by the relatively low number and heterogeneity of intestinal transplant patients. GvH clones turned up in recipient bone marrow, with some appearing earlier in ileal mucosa or blood, a pattern consistent with an intestinal mucosal origin. In the allografts of patients with donor T cell macrochimerism, GvH to HvG T cell clonal ratios were high.

Library preparation used the immunoSEQ multiplex PCR assay. For most patients, genomic DNA was subjected to high-throughput TCR-beta CDR3 sequencing by Adaptive Biotechnologies. The authors' pipeline ran thus. Adaptive's ImmunoSEQ software supplied the TCR sequencing data for around 19 patients, while MiXCR and VDJtools were used to process three other patients. Because the origin of CDR3 nucleotide sequences shared between donor and recipient could not be assigned, those sequences were removed. To count as alloreactive, a clone needed at least 2-fold expansion over unstimulated cells and a minimum CFSE-low frequency of 0.002% (template counts) or 0.001% (read counts). Clones detected in sequenced pre-transplant spleen, lymph node, or MLR CFSE-low populations of the donor or recipient were defined as mappable. The cumulative frequency of alloreactive clones was calculated as a percentage of all sequences, weighted by copy number. As stored in TCRdb, this immuneACCESS dataset retains in-frame rearrangements with V and J assigned. A fraction of the clones does not appear; measured against another copy, unresolved V genes explain less than half of the discrepancy, and the remainder lacks a known reason. The V and J calls and clone size were taken over from that table, and D and trimming were inferred from the DNA. The sample table lists roughly 40,000 clones, 85% to 95% of them with a count of one. The top ten clonotypes cover about 3.5% of the sample.

In the first month after transplant, blood samples were collected up to 4 times, and after that at least monthly when available. This clonotype originated in a human patient who received an intestinal transplant, so some T cells may come from the graft donor. The chain is made from TRBV11-3 and TRBJ2-5; the D gene cannot be resolved reliably. The source was PBMCs, collected roughly 110 weeks after intestinal transplantation. CDR3 region: CASSLGPALETQYF. The DNA is TGTGCCAGCAGCCTAGGGCCAGCCCTGGAGACCCAGTACTTC.